This section outlines one T cell receptor (beta chain) sequence together with its context. Its antigen is undetermined. This sample is drawn from a study of T cells in localized non-small cell lung cancer. General study results and limits: There was higher T cell clonality in uninvolved adjacent lung than in tumor, and it was highest there. Adjacent lung tissue had a median about 58 of the top 100 clones found in the tumor. Sequencing was limited to one tumor region, leaving the possibility of heterogeneity open. Increased T cell density in blood showed an association with longer overall survival.

The V gene lost 3 bases and the J gene lost 4 bases, with 10 bases spanning the gap. Germline V lookup: CDR1 KGHSH, CDR2 LQKENI. The CDR3 runs 14 residues. TCRdb's copy holds only in-frame clones and misses some; the assay was immunoSEQ multiplex PCR. The table lists 33,000 or so clones, over 75% of them singletons, with around a sixth in the top ten. Sequencing was performed on peripheral blood, taken before any cancer treatment. This sequence joins TRBV18 and TRBJ2-1; D could derive from TRBD1 or TRBD2 (5 bases each). This receptor was obtained from a male donor at least 60 years old with stage III squamous cell lung carcinoma. CDR3 nucleotide sequence: TGTGCCAGCTCACCCGGGACGGTATACAATGAGCAGTTCTTC. Translation gives CASSPGTVYNEQFF.